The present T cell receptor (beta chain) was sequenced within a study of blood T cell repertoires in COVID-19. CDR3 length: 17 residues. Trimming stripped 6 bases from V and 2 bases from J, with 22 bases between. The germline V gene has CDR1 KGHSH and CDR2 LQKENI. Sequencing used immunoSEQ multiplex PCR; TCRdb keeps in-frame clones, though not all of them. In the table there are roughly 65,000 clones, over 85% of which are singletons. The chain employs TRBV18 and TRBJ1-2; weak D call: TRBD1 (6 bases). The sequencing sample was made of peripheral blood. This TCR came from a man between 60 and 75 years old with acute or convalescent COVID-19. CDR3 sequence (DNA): TGTGCCAGCTCCTACAGGGCGGCAGGGGATCTGAACTATGGCTACACCTTC. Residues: CASSYRAAGDLNYGYTF.